Listed here are 12 T cell receptor beta chains from one sample, sequenced in a study of cytomegalovirus exposure and HLA in healthy donors. Primers for the PCR totalled 60 Vbeta and 13 Jbeta. The assay was immunoSEQ multiplex PCR, and TCRdb's table has in-frame clones only and misses some. The sample has some 89,000 clones, and its top ten clones hold 3% to 4%. Material for sequencing was PBMCs. These receptors all stem from a woman in her 30s in good health and CMV-seronegative.

The chain carries TRBV19 and TRBJ2-7; D is possibly TRBD1 (5 bases). Trimming pared 6 bases from V and 0 bases from J, leaving 18 bases between. Germline CDR1 LNHDA, CDR2 SQIVND (reference sequence). The CDR3 sequence is 16 residues long. This CDR3 is CASSPVPWGLSYEQYF. The CDR3 DNA reads as TGTGCCAGTAGCCCCGTCCCCTGGGGCCTCTCCTACGAGCAGTACTTC.

The chain has TRBV28 and TRBJ1-3, with D uncertain. CDR1 is MDHEN and CDR2 is SYDVKM in the germline V gene. The V end was cut by 6 bases, the J end by 3 bases, with 12 bases between. The CDR3 has 14 amino acids. CDR3 sequence: CASRPGWSGNTIYF. CDR3 in DNA: TGTGCCAGCAGGCCCGGTTGGAGTGGAAACACCATATATTTT. The whole variable domain, filled in from reference TRBV28 and TRBJ1-3, reads DVKVTQSSRYLVKRTGEKVFLECVQDMDHENMFWYRQDPGLGLRLIYFSYDVKMKEKGDIPEGYSVSREKKERFSLILESASTNQTSMYLCASRPGWSGNTIYFGEGSWLTVV.

The chain has TRBV9 and TRBJ2-7; 7 bases align to TRBD2. The CDR3 sequence is 16 residues long. Per germline, CDR1 SGDLS and CDR2 YYNGEE. The J segment lost 0 bases and the V segment lost 4 bases, leaving 10 bases of the junction unmatched. This CDR3 reads CASSLNLGGSSYEQYF. The CDR3 DNA reads TGTGCCAGCAGCCTAAACCTCGGGGGGAGCTCCTACGAGCAGTACTTC.

CDR3 nucleotides: TGTGCCAGCAGTTACCCGGGGGAGGGTTACGAGCAGTACTTC. It is translated as CASSYPGEGYEQYF. V and J are TRBV6-6 and TRBJ2-7; 7 bases match TRBD2. The V segment lost 2 bases and the J segment 4 bases; nucleotides outside the gene matches: 5. This CDR3 has 14 residues. Per germline, CDR1 MNHNY and CDR2 SVGAGI (reference sequence).

The chain recombines TRBV5-5 with TRBJ2-1, with 7 bases aligning to TRBD2. Trimming cost V 2 bases and J 4 bases; bases outside gene matches: 9. The CDR3 has 16 residues. Germline V gene sequence: CDR1 SGHKS, CDR2 YYEKEE (reference sequence). The CDR3 loop reads CASSFVPSGNYNEQFF. The CDR3 nucleotides read TGTGCCAGCAGCTTCGTCCCTAGCGGAAATTACAATGAGCAGTTCTTC.

The chain recombines TRBV7-8 with TRBJ1-5; 8 nucleotides line up with TRBD1. With 1 base clipped from V and 2 bases from J, the junction kept 7 bases outside the gene matches. Germline V gene sequence: CDR1 SGHVS, CDR2 FQNEAQ. This CDR3 has 17 residues. Written as DNA, the CDR3 is TGTGCCAGCAGCTTAGGGAGGCAACAGGGGGGCAATCAGCCCCAGCATTTT. Translated: CASSLGRQQGGNQPQHF. Full variable domain (outside the CDR3, taken from reference TRBV7-8 and TRBJ1-5): GAGVSQSPRYKVAKRGQDVALRCDPISGHVSLFWYQQALGQGPEFLTYFQNEAQLDKSGLPSDRFFAERPEGSVSTLKIQRTQQEDSAVYLCASSLGRQQGGNQPQHFGDGTRLSIL.

The gene calls are TRBV9 and TRBJ1-1; weak D call: TRBD1 (6 bases). This CDR3 is built from 15 residues. Germline CDR1 reads SGDLS; CDR2 reads YYNGEE. Trimming took 0 bases from V and 1 from J, leaving 10 bases between them. In DNA form, the CDR3 reads TGTGCCAGCAGCGTAGTGGTCAGGGGGAACACTGAAGCTTTCTTT. This codes for CASSVVVRGNTEAFF.

V gene TRBV5-1 combines with J gene TRBJ2-7, with D possibly matching TRBD2 (5 bases). There are 13 residues in the CDR3. The V end was cut by 0 bases, the J end by 5 bases, with 9 bases between. Germline V lookup: CDR1 SGHRS, CDR2 YFSETQ. The CDR3, as DNA: TGCGCCAGCAGCTTGGGGGAGTACAACGAGCAGTACTTC. Protein sequence: CASSLGEYNEQYF.

V gene TRBV10-2 combines with J gene TRBJ1-3; 7 bases fit TRBD1. The CDR3 is 15 residues long. The J segment lost 4 bases and the V segment lost 4 bases, leaving 7 bases of the junction unmatched. Per germline, CDR1 WSHSY and CDR2 SAAADI. This CDR3 reads CASSVNRGSGNTIYF. As DNA, the CDR3 is TGCGCCAGCAGTGTTAACAGGGGATCAGGAAACACCATATATTTT.

V is TRBV5-1 and J is TRBJ2-1; 9 nucleotides align to TRBD2. J lost 5 bases, V lost 4 bases, and 10 bases had no gene match. Germline V gives CDR1 SGHRS, CDR2 YFSETQ. The CDR3 contains 16 residues. CDR3 in DNA: TGCGCCAGCAGCCAAGGGAGACTAGCGGACCACAATGAGCAGTTCTTC. It yields the protein CASSQGRLADHNEQFF. The whole variable domain, filled in from reference TRBV5-1 and TRBJ2-1, reads KAGVTQTPRYLIKTRGQQVTLSCSPISGHRSVSWYQQTPGQGLQFLFEYFSETQRNKGNFPGRFSGRQFSNSRSEMNVSTLELGDSALYLCASSQGRLADHNEQFFGPGTRLTVL.

The chain carries TRBV27 and TRBJ2-7; D may be TRBD2 (6 bases). V was shortened by 3 bases and J by 0 bases, with 9 bases between the two germline ends. The CDR3 runs to 14 residues. Germline values: CDR1 MNHEY, CDR2 SMNVEV (reference sequence). CDR3 sequence reads: CASSLSRDSYEQYF. The CDR3 nucleotides are TGTGCCAGCAGTTTGTCGCGGGACTCCTACGAGCAGTACTTC.

The chain joins TRBV5-4 to TRBJ2-3; 9 positions agree with TRBD1. Unmatched junction bases numbered 3, after V lost 3 bases and J lost 4 bases. From germline, CDR1 is SGHNT and CDR2 YYREEE (reference sequence). The CDR3 extends over 14 amino acids. The CDR3 reads CASSWDRVADTQYF. The CDR3 DNA reads TGTGCCAGCAGCTGGGACAGGGTCGCAGATACGCAGTATTTT.